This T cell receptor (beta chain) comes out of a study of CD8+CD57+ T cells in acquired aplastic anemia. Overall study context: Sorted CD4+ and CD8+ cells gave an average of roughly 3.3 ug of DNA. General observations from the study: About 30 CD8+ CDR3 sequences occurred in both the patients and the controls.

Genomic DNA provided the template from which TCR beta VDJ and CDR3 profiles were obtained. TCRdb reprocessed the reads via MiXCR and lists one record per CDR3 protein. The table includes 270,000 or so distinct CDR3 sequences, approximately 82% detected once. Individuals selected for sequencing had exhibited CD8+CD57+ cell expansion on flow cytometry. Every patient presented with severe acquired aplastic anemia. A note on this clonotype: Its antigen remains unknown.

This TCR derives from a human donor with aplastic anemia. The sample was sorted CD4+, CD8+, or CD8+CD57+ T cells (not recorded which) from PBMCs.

The CDR3 reads CSGFQGANTEAFF. CDR3 bases: TGCAGCGGTTTTCAGGGGGCCAACACTGAAGCTTTCTTT. The V and J genes are TRBV29-1 and TRBJ1-1; TRBD1 aligns across 8 bases. This CDR3 region has 13 residues. Germline V gene lookup returns CDR1 SQVTM and CDR2 ANQGSEA. With V trimmed by 7 bases and J by 2 bases, 6 bases remained unmatched.